This T cell receptor (beta chain) was identified during a study of blood T cell repertoires in COVID-19. Sequencing was performed with immunoSEQ multiplex PCR; in TCRdb, only in-frame clones are kept and a portion is missing. The sample yields some 500,000 clones, around 87% seen once. This CDR3 has 16 amino acids. The V gene's germline CDR1 is SNHLY and CDR2 FYNNEI. J lost 4 bases, V lost 3 bases, and 6 bases had no gene match. The receptor was derived from a woman in her thirties or forties who had recovered from COVID-19. The sequenced sample was PBMCs or T cells enriched from blood (not recorded which). The V call is TRBV2, the J call TRBJ1-5; 10 nucleotides match TRBD1. CDR3 in amino acids: CASSDRWTGGNQPQHF. The CDR3 DNA reads TGTGCCAGCAGTGATAGGTGGACAGGGGGTAATCAGCCCCAGCATTTT.